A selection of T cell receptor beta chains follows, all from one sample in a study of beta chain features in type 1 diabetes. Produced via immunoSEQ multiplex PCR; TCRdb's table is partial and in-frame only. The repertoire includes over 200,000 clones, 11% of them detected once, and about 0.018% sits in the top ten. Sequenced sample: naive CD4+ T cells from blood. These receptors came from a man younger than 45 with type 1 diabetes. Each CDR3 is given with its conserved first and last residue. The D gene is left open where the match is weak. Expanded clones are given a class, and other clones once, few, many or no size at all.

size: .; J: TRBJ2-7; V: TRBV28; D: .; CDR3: CASKGGTSTYEQYF; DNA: TGTGCCAGCAAGGGGGGGACCTCCACCTACGAGCAGTACTTC
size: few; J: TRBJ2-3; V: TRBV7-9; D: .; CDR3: CASSLDRSDTQYF; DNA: TGTGCCAGCAGCTTAGATCGTTCAGATACGCAGTATTTT
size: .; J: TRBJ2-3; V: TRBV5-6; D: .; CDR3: CASSPETRGPDTQYF; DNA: TGTGCCAGCAGCCCGGAGACTAGAGGCCCAGATACGCAGTATTTT
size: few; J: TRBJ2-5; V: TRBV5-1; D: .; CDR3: CASSPDSQETQYF; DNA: TGCGCCAGCAGTCCTGACAGTCAAGAGACCCAGTACTTC
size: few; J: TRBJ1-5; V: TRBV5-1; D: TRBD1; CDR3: CASSTTGDSNQPQHF; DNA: TGCGCCAGCAGCACGACAGGGGATAGCAATCAGCCCCAGCATTTT
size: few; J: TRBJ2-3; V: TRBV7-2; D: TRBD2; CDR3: CASSLGAAGGPTDTQYF; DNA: TGTGCCAGCAGCTTAGGGGCAGCGGGGGGGCCCACAGATACGCAGTATTTT
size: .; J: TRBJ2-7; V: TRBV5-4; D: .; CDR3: CASSYQSGEQYF; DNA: TGTGCCAGCAGCTACCAGTCGGGGGAGCAGTACTTC
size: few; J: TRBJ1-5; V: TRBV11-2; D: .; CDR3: CASSLTGFNQPQHF; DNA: TGTGCCAGCAGTTTAACAGGTTTCAATCAGCCCCAGCATTTT
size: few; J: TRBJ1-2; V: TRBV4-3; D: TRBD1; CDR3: CASSQGLDRSGYTF; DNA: TGCGCCAGCAGCCAAGGTCTGGACAGGTCCGGCTACACCTTC
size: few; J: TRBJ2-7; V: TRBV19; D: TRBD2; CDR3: CAISPSGGIDEQYF; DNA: TGTGCCATCTCCCCCAGCGGGGGGATCGACGAGCAGTACTTC
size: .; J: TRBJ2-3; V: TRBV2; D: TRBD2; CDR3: CATLGTSTQYF; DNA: TGTGCCACCTTGGGGACTAGTACGCAGTATTTT
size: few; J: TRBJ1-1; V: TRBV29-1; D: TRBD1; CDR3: CSVSTGVNTEAFF; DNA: TGCAGCGTGTCGACAGGGGTAAATACTGAAGCTTTCTTT
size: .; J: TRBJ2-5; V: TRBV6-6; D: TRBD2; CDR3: CASSLQRGGKTQYF; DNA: TGTGCCAGCAGCTTACAGCGGGGGGGAAAGACCCAGTACTTC
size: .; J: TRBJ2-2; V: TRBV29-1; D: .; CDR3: CSVRQGRDTGELFF; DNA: TGCAGCGTGAGACAGGGGAGGGACACCGGGGAGCTGTTTTTT